The 26 T cell receptor beta chains listed next were all sequenced from one sample in a study of response to subunit inactivated influenza vaccine. Via MiXCR, TCRdb re-called the RT-PCR reads, giving one row per CDR3 protein. The sample yields roughly 790,000 distinct CDR3 sequences, 20% to 25% seen once. The specimen was PBMCs from blood, collected 4 to 6 days after vaccination. These receptor sequences come from a man between 50 and 59 years old who received an inactivated influenza vaccine.

The chain uses TRBV2 and TRBJ2-7; 8 bases match TRBD2. This CDR3 has 15 amino acids. The V and J ends lost 2 bases and 2 bases, in that order; junction bases with no gene match: 5. The germline V gene has CDR1 SNHLY and CDR2 FYNNEI. The CDR3, as DNA: TGTGCCAGCAGTGAAAGGGGCGGGAGGACCTACGAGCAGTACTTC. Encoded protein: CASSERGGRTYEQYF.

Only a few counts were recorded for this clonotype. V usage is TRBV14 and J usage is TRBJ2-5, with D hard to call. Germline values: CDR1 SGHDN, CDR2 FVKESK. CDR3 length: 14 residues. Trimming shortened V by 2 bases and J by 5 bases, and 12 bases separated the two germline ends. This chain's CDR3 is CASSQFSKSETQYF. The CDR3 nucleotides are TGTGCCAGCAGCCAATTTTCGAAGTCGGAGACCCAGTACTTC.

This chain joins TRBV20-1 and TRBJ2-7; TRBD1 agrees at 7 bases. The V segment lost 1 base and the J segment 3 bases; nucleotides outside the gene matches: 9. CDR1 and CDR2 (germline): DFQATT, SNEGSKA (reference sequence). There are 15 residues in the CDR3. The CDR3 coding sequence is TGCAGTGCTAGAGCAACCGCGACAGGGAGCTACGAGCAGTACTTC. It specifies CSARATATGSYEQYF.

The genes are TRBV20-1 and TRBJ2-3; a weak D match, TRBD1 (6 bases). The CDR3 loop spans 13 amino acids. V gave up 4 bases and J gave up 4 bases, with 12 bases separating them. CDR1 and CDR2 from the germline V gene are DFQATT and SNEGSKA (reference sequence). The CDR3, as DNA: TGCAGTGCTAAGCAGGGGACGGCAGATACGCAGTATTTT. Protein: CSAKQGTADTQYF.

This clonotype was seen only a few times. V usage is TRBV12-3 or TRBV12-4 and J usage is TRBJ2-7; D is perhaps TRBD1 (6 bases). Deletions cut 6 bases from V and 2 bases from J, with 11 bases between. This CDR3 has 13 residues. CDR3 sequence reads: CASSIGQPYEQYF. The DNA of the CDR3 is TGTGCCAGCAGCATAGGACAGCCCTACGAGCAGTACTTC.

This clonotype occurred a few times. The chain joins TRBV10-3 to TRBJ2-7; TRBD2 agrees at 14 bases. Germline V gene lookup returns CDR1 ENHRY and CDR2 SYGVKD. This CDR3 contains 15 residues. Trimming at V came to 6 bases and at J to 1 base, leaving 2 bases not matched to a gene. For the CDR3, the DNA is TGTGCCATCAGAGGGACTAGCGGGAGTTCCTACGAGCAGTACTTC. Its translation: CAIRGTSGSSYEQYF.

The CDR3 reads CASSLGHREAFF. The DNA for the CDR3 is TGCGCCAGCAGCTTGGGTCACCGCGAAGCTTTCTTT. The J gene is TRBJ1-1, the V gene TRBV5-1, with unresolved D. Between the trimmed V and J ends, which lost 0 bases and 8 bases, there was a span of 8 bases. The CDR3 extends over 12 amino acids. CDR1 is SGHRS and CDR2 is YFSETQ in the germline V gene.

The rearrangement joins TRBV6-5 to TRBJ2-5, with a tentative D call TRBD2 (6 bases). The V end was cut by 4 bases, the J end by 5 bases, with 20 bases between. The CDR3 has 16 amino acids. The germline gives CDR1 MNHEY, CDR2 SVGAGI. CDR3 bases: TGTGCCAGCAGTTTCTCCGGCGGGGACCCTCGGGAGACCCAGTACTTC. Encoded protein: CASSFSGGDPRETQYF.

This clonotype showed up just a few times. V and J are TRBV7-3 and TRBJ1-5, with D possibly matching TRBD1 (6 bases). The CDR3 contains 16 residues. Between the trimmed V and J ends, which lost 1 base and 2 bases, there was a span of 12 bases. Germline CDR1 and CDR2: SGHTA and FQGTGA. Written as DNA, the CDR3 is TGTGCCAGCAGCTTAAACAGGGACGTGGGCAATCAGCCCCAGCATTTT. As protein: CASSLNRDVGNQPQHF.

This clonotype was recorded a few times. Written as DNA, the CDR3 is TGTGCCAGCAGTTTAGCGGGACGGGGGATAACTAGACAAGAGACCCAGTACTTC. Translating it yields CASSLAGRGITRQETQYF. The chain links TRBV27 to TRBJ2-5, with D possibly matching TRBD2 (6 bases). V was clipped by 2 bases and J by 2 bases, with 21 bases between them. The CDR3 covers 18 residues. Germline assignment: CDR1 MNHEY and CDR2 SMNVEV (reference sequence).

The chain combines TRBV4-3 with TRBJ2-7; 8 nucleotides line up with TRBD1. The length of the CDR3 is 14 residues. Germline V CDR1 and CDR2: LGHNA, YSLEER. J lost 6 bases, V lost 1 base, and 5 bases had no gene match. DNA for the CDR3: TGCGCCAGCAGCCAAGGGGGACAGGAGGCCGAGCAGTACTTC. This codes for CASSQGGQEAEQYF.

This clonotype was recorded a few times. The rearrangement joins TRBV6-5 to TRBJ2-2; D is undetermined. The CDR3 consists of 14 residues. The V gene's germline CDR1 is MNHEY and CDR2 SVGAGI. The V end was cut by 0 bases, the J end by 7 bases, with 9 bases between. CDR3 loop: CASSYSSVGGELFF. The CDR3 DNA reads as TGTGCCAGCAGTTACTCGAGCGTGGGCGGGGAGCTGTTTTTT.

This chain uses TRBV10-2 with TRBJ2-7, with 8 bases fitting TRBD1. In germline, CDR1 is WSHSY, CDR2 SAAADI. Germline trimming cut 2 bases from V and 4 bases from J; bases unmatched to any gene: 4. The CDR3 sequence is 14 residues long. The CDR3 nucleotides read TGCGCCAGCAGTGAGAGACAGGGGCCATACGAGCAGTACTTC. Its protein product is CASSERQGPYEQYF.

The chain recombines TRBV5-1 with TRBJ2-1; a possible D gene is TRBD1 (6 bases). Germline V gene lookup returns CDR1 SGHRS and CDR2 YFSETQ. V was clipped by 4 bases and J by 4 bases, with 18 bases between them. The CDR3 is 16 amino acids. The CDR3 reads CASSPGSWTEYNEQFF. The DNA for the CDR3 is TGCGCCAGCAGCCCTGGCAGCTGGACAGAGTACAATGAGCAGTTCTTC. The complete variable domain, with remaining parts taken from reference TRBV5-1 and TRBJ2-1, reads KAGVTQTPRYLIKTRGQQVTLSCSPISGHRSVSWYQQTPGQGLQFLFEYFSETQRNKGNFPGRFSGRQFSNSRSEMNVSTLELGDSALYLCASSPGSWTEYNEQFFGPGTRLTVL.

This sequence joins TRBV9 and TRBJ2-7, with a tentative D call TRBD2 (6 bases). Trimming removed 3 bases at V and 4 bases at J, with 14 bases between. Looked up from germline, CDR1 is SGDLS and CDR2 is YYNGEE. This CDR3 contains 14 residues. Here the CDR3 reads CASSAGTDLYEQYF. The DNA for the CDR3 is TGTGCCAGCAGCGCCGGGACTGACCTTTACGAGCAGTACTTC.

The chain carries TRBV18 and TRBJ1-2; 8 positions agree with TRBD1. The CDR3 sequence is 15 residues long. Losses at the gene ends were 3 bases for V and 7 bases for J; bases not matched to a gene: 10. Per germline, CDR1 KGHSH and CDR2 LQKENI. The CDR3 spells CASSPGRTGPGGYTF. The CDR3 DNA sequence: TGTGCCAGCTCACCGGGGAGGACAGGGCCCGGTGGCTACACCTTC.

The chain is built from TRBV5-5 and TRBJ2-4; perhaps D is TRBD1 or TRBD2 (6 bases each). Germline loops: CDR1 SGHKS, CDR2 YYEKEE (reference sequence). V gave up 4 bases and J gave up 0 bases, with 8 bases separating them. The CDR3 loop spans 14 amino acids. CDR3 sequence: CASSPGAAKNIQYF. CDR3 in DNA: TGTGCCAGCAGCCCGGGGGCAGCCAAAAACATTCAGTACTTC.

The genes are TRBV7-2 and TRBJ2-3, with D perhaps TRBD2 (6 bases). CDR1 SGHTA and CDR2 FQGNSA come from the germline V gene. The CDR3 totals 16 residues. V lost 4 bases, J lost 2 bases, and 16 bases lay in between. The chain's CDR3 is CASSSGLGLFTDTQYF. Here the CDR3 DNA reads TGTGCCAGCAGCTCTGGACTGGGACTTTTCACAGATACGCAGTATTTT. Based on the CDR3 plus reference TRBV7-2 and TRBJ2-3, the full variable domain is GAGVSQSPSNKVTEKGKDVELRCDPISGHTALYWYRQSLGQGLEFLIYFQGNSAPDKSGLPSDRFSAERTGGSVSTLTIQRTQQEDSAVYLCASSSGLGLFTDTQYFGPGTRLTVL.

The chain joins TRBV20-1 to TRBJ2-7; the D gene is possibly TRBD1 (6 bases). V was trimmed by 3 bases and J by 5 bases, leaving 14 bases between them. The CDR3 length is 13 residues. Germline V gives CDR1 DFQATT, CDR2 SNEGSKA (reference sequence). This CDR3 reads CSASRGGANEQYF. The CDR3 region has the DNA TGCAGTGCTAGCCGAGGGGGAGCAAACGAGCAGTACTTC.

The rearrangement uses TRBV30 and TRBJ2-2; no firm D call. CDR3 length equals 16 residues. V was pared by 1 base and J by 1 base, with 13 bases between. CDR1 and CDR2 (germline): GTSNPN, SVGIG (reference sequence). The CDR3 DNA is TGTGCCTGGAGTGACTTGCCCTGGGTGAACACCGGGGAGCTGTTTTTT. It translates to CAWSDLPWVNTGELFF. Full variable domain (rest looked up from reference TRBV30 and TRBJ2-2): SQTIHQWPATLVQPVGSPLSLECTVEGTSNPNLYWYRQAAGRGLQLLFYSVGIGQISSEVPQNLSASRPQDRQFILSSKKLLLSDSGFYLCAWSDLPWVNTGELFFGEGSRLTVL.

This chain joins TRBV6-1 and TRBJ2-7; unclear D gene. Trimming removed 7 bases from V and 2 bases from J, with 12 bases in between. Per germline, CDR1 MNHNS and CDR2 SASEGT. The CDR3 length is 13 residues. The CDR3 sequence is CASTGPATYEQYF. In nucleotides, the CDR3 is TGTGCCAGCACTGGGCCAGCGACCTACGAGCAGTACTTC.

This clonotype showed up just a few times. This chain connects TRBV10-3 to TRBJ2-7, with 11 bases lining up with TRBD2. The V gene's germline CDR1 is ENHRY and CDR2 SYGVKD. The junction had 11 bases not matched to a gene; V was cut back by 6 bases and J by 7 bases. The CDR3 covers 15 residues. DNA for the CDR3: TGTGCCATCAGGGCCACTAGCGGGAGCGCGAGAGAGCAGTACTTC. Its translation: CAIRATSGSAREQYF.

This clonotype appeared a few times. The chain combines TRBV4-3 with TRBJ1-2; D remains ambiguous. The CDR3 contains 16 residues. V shed 4 bases and J shed 5 bases, with 20 bases lying between them. Germline loops: CDR1 LGHNA, CDR2 YSLEER. The CDR3 sequence is CASSPALTEDLYGYTF. The DNA for the CDR3 is TGCGCCAGCAGCCCGGCCTTGACGGAAGACCTATATGGCTACACCTTC.

V usage is TRBV5-1 and J usage is TRBJ2-1; D is possibly TRBD1 or TRBD2 (5 bases each). Germline V gives CDR1 SGHRS, CDR2 YFSETQ. This CDR3 spans 15 amino acids. V lost 4 bases and J 4 bases, leaving 15 bases between the germline ends. The DNA of the CDR3 is TGCGCCAGCAGCCGTGGGCAGGGACCTTACAATGAGCAGTTCTTC. Protein: CASSRGQGPYNEQFF.

This clonotype was observed a handful of times. The chain has TRBV28 and TRBJ2-1; D may match TRBD1 or TRBD2 (5 bases each). This CDR3 spans 12 amino acids. Germline CDR1 MDHEN, CDR2 SYDVKM. For the CDR3, the DNA is TGTGCTAGCGAGGGACGAGCCAATGAGCAGTTCTTC. Its translation: CASEGRANEQFF.

This clonotype was recorded a few times. The CDR3 spells CASSSTPTYGYTF. For the CDR3, the DNA is TGTGCCAGCAGCTCGACTCCCACCTATGGCTACACCTTC. The V and J genes are TRBV6-1 and TRBJ1-2; D uncertain. Germline loops: CDR1 MNHNS, CDR2 SASEGT. V was cut by 6 bases and J by 4 bases, with 12 bases left in between. This CDR3 region has 13 residues.